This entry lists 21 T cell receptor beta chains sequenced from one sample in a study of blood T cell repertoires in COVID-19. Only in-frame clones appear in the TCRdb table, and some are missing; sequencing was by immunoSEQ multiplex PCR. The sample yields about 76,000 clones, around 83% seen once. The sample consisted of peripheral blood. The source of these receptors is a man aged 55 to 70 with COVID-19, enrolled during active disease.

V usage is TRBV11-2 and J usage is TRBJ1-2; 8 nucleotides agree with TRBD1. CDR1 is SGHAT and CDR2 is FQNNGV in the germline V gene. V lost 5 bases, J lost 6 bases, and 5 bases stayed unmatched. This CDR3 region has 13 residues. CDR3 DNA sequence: TGTGCCAGCAGCCGGGGACAGGAGGATGGCTACACCTTC. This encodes CASSRGQEDGYTF.

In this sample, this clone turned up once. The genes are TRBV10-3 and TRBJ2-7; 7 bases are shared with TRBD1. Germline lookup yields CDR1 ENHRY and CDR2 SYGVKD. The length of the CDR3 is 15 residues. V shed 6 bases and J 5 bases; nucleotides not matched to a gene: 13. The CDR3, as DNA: TGTGCCATCAGGGTAGACAGGGTACCGGGGAACGAGCAGTACTTC. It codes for CAIRVDRVPGNEQYF.

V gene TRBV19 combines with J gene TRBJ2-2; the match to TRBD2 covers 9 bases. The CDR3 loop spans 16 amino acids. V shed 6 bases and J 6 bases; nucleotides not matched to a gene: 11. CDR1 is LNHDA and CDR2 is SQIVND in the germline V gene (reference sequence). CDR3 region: CASRGPAGGVAGELFF. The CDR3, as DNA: TGTGCCAGTAGGGGCCCAGCGGGGGGCGTCGCCGGGGAGCTGTTTTTT. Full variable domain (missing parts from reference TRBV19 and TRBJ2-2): DGGITQSPKYLFRKEGQNVTLSCEQNLNHDAMYWYRQDPGQGLRLIYYSQIVNDFQKGDIAEGYSVSREKKESFPLTVTSAQKNPTAFYLCASRGPAGGVAGELFFGEGSRLTVL.

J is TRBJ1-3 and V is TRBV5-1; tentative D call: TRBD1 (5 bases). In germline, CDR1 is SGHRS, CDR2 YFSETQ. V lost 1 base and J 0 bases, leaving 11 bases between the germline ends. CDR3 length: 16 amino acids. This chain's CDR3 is CASSLSNRLSGNTIYF. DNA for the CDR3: TGCGCCAGCAGCTTGTCTAACAGGCTCTCTGGAAACACCATATATTTT.

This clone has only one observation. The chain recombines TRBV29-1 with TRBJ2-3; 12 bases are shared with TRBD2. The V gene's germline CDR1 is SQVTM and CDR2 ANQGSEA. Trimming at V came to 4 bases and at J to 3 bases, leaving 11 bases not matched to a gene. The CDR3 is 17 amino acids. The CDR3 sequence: CSVVGLAGGRGTDTQYF. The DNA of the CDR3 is TGCAGCGTTGTAGGTCTAGCGGGGGGGCGAGGTACAGATACGCAGTATTTT.

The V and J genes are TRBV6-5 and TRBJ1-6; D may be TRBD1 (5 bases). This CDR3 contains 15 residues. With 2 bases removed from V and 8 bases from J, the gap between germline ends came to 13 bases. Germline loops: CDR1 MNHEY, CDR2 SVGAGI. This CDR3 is CASSYRGVQDSPLHF. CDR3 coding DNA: TGTGCCAGCAGTTACCGGGGGGTACAGGATTCACCCCTCCACTTT.

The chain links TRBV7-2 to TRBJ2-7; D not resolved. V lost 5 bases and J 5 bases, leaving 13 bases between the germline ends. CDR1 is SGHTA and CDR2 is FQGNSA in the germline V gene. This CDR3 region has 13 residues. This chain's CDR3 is CASSPPGRNEQYF. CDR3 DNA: TGTGCCAGCAGCCCCCCGGGTCGCAACGAGCAGTACTTC. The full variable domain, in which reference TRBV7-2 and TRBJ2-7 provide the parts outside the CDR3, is GAGVSQSPSNKVTEKGKDVELRCDPISGHTALYWYRQSLGQGLEFLIYFQGNSAPDKSGLPSDRFSAERTGGSVSTLTIQRTQQEDSAVYLCASSPPGRNEQYFGPGTRLTVT.

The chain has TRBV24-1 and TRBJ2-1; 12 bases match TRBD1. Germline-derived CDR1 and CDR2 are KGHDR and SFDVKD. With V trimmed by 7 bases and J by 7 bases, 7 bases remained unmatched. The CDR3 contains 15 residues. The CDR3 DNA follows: TGTGCCACCAGGGAGGGACAGGGGGCTGATAATGAGCAGTTCTTC. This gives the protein CATREGQGADNEQFF.

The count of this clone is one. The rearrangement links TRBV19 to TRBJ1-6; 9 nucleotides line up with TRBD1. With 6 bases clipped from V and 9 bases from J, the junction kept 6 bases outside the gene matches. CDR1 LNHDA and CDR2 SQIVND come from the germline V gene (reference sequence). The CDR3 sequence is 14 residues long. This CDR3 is CASSNRGRGSPLHF. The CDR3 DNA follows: TGTGCCAGTAGCAACAGGGGGCGCGGTTCACCCCTCCACTTT.

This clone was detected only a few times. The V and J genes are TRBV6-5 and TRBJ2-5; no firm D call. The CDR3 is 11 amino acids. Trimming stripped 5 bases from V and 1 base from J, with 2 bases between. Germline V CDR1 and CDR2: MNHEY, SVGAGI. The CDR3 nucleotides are TGTGCCAGCAGTCGCCAAGAGACCCAGTACTTC. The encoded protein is CASSRQETQYF.

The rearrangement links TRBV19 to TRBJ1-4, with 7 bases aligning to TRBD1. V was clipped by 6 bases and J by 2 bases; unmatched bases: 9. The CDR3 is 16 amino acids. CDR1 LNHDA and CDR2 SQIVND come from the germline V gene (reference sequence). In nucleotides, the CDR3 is TGTGCCAGTAGGGAGGGACAGTTGGCCACTAATGAAAAACTGTTTTTT. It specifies CASREGQLATNEKLFF.

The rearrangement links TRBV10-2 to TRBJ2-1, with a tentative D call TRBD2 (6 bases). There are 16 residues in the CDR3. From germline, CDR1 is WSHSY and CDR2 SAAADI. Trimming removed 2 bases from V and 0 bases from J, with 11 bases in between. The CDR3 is CASSESGGVSYNEQFF. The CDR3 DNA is TGCGCCAGCAGTGAGAGCGGCGGGGTCTCCTACAATGAGCAGTTCTTC.

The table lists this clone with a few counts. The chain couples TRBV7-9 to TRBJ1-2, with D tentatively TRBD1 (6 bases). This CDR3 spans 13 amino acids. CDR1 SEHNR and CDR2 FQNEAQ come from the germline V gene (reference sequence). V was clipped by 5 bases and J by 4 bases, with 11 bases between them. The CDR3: CASSPDSLYGYTF. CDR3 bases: TGTGCCAGCAGCCCGGACAGCCTCTATGGCTACACCTTC.

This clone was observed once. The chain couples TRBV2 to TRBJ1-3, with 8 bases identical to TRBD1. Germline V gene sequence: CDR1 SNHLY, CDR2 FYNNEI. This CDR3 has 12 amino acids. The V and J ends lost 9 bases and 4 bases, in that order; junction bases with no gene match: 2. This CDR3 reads CASRDRGNTIYF. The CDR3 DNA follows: TGTGCCAGTAGGGACAGGGGAAACACCATATATTTT. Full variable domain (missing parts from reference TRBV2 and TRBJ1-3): EPEVTQTPSHQVTQMGQEVILRCVPISNHLYFYWYRQILGQKVEFLVSFYNNEISEKSEIFDDQFSVERPDGSNFTLKIRSTKLEDSAMYFCASRDRGNTIYFGEGSWLTVV.

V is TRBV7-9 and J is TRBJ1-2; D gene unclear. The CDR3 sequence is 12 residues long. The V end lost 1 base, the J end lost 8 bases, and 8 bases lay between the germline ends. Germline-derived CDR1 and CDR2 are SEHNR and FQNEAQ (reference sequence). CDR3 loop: CASSLDLLGYTF. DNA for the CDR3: TGTGCCAGCAGCTTAGATCTTCTAGGCTACACCTTC.

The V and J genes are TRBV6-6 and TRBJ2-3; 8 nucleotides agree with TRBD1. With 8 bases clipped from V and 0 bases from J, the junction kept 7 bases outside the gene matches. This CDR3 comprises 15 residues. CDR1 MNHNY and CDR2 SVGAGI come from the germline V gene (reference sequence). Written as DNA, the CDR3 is TGTGCCAGCCTTCGGACAGGGACTAGCACAGATACGCAGTATTTT. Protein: CASLRTGTSTDTQYF.

CDR3 region: CASSFGFGRSGNTIYF. The CDR3 coding sequence is TGTGCCAGCAGCTTCGGGTTTGGCCGCTCTGGAAACACCATATATTTT. The chain joins TRBV7-6 to TRBJ1-3, with no clear D. Per germline, CDR1 SGHVS and CDR2 FNYEAQ. The CDR3 has 16 amino acids. The germline V and J ends were trimmed by 3 bases and 0 bases, with 12 bases remaining between them.

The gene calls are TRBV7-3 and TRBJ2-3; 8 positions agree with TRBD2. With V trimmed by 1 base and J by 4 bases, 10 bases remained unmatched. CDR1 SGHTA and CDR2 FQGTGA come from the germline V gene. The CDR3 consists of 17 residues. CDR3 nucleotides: TGTGCCAGCAGCTTAAACGGGGGGGCCTTGGGCCCAGATACGCAGTATTTT. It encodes CASSLNGGALGPDTQYF.

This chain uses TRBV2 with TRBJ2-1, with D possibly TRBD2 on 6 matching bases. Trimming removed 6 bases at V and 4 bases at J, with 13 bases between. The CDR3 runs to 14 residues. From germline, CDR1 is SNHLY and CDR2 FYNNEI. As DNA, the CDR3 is TGTGCCAGCAGAGAATGGGACTTATACAATGAGCAGTTCTTC. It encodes CASREWDLYNEQFF.

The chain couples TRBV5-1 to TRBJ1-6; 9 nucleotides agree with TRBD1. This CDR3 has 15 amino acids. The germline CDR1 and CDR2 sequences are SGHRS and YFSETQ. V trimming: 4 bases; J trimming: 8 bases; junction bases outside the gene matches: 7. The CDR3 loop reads CASSRTGQGDSPLHF. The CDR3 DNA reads TGCGCCAGCAGCAGGACGGGACAGGGAGATTCACCCCTCCACTTT.

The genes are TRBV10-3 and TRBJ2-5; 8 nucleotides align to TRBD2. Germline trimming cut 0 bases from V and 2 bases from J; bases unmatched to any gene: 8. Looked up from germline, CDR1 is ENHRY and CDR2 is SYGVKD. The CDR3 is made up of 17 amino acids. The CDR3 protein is CAISESTGGALQETQYF. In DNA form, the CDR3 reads TGTGCCATCAGTGAGTCGACCGGGGGGGCCTTACAAGAGACCCAGTACTTC.